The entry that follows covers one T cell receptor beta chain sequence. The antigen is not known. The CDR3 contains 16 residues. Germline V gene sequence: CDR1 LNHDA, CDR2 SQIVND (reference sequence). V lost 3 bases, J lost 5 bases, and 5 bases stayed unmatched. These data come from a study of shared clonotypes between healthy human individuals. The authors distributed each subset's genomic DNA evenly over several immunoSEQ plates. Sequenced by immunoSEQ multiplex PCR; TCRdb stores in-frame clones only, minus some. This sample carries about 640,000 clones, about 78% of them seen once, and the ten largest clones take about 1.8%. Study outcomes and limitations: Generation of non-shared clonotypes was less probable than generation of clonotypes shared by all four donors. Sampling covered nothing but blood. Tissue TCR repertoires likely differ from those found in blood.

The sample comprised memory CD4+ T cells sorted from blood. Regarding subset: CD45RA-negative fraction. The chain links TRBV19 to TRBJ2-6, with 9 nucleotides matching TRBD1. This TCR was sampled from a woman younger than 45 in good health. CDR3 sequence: CASSIGGQGWANVLTF. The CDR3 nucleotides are TGTGCCAGTAGTATCGGGGGACAGGGCTGGGCCAACGTCCTGACTTTC.